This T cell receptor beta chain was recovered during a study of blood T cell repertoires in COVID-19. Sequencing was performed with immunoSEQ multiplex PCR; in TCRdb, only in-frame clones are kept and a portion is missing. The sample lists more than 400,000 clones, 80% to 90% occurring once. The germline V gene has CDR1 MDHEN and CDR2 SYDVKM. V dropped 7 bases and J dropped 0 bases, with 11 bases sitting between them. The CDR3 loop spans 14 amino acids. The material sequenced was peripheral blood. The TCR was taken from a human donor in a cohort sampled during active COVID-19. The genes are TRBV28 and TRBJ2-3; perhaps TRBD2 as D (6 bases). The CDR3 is CASTRGLSTDTQYF. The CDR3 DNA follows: TGTGCCAGCACCCGGGGGTTAAGCACAGATACGCAGTATTTT. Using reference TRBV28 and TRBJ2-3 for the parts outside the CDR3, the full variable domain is DVKVTQSSRYLVKRTGEKVFLECVQDMDHENMFWYRQDPGLGLRLIYFSYDVKMKEKGDIPEGYSVSREKKERFSLILESASTNQTSMYLCASTRGLSTDTQYFGPGTRLTVL.